The clone carrying this T cell receptor beta chain was seen a handful of times. The authors ran the assay at deep level. The input for sorted-subset replicate PCRs was roughly 180 ng DNA, some 28,000 T cell genomes. Authors' processing steps: As immunoSEQ supplied junction-only sequences (without quality scores), filtering differed. Measured with immunoSEQ multiplex PCR; TCRdb has only the in-frame clones, and not every one. The DNA gave D and trimming, while V, J and clone size come from that table. Among roughly 760,000 clones listed, less than 85% were seen once. This sample is drawn from a study of shared clonotypes between healthy human individuals. Background on the study: Donors had three CD4 naive, three CD4 memory, two CD8 naive and one CD8 memory plate apiece.

CDR3 length equals 16 residues. From germline, CDR1 is SGHRS and CDR2 YFSETQ. With 5 bases clipped from V and 1 base from J, the junction kept 7 bases outside the gene matches. Sequenced material: memory CD4+ T cells sorted from blood. Subset noted: CD45RA-negative fraction. The TCR sequence derives from a woman aged 30 to 39 in good health. The J gene is TRBJ2-1, the V gene TRBV5-1; 9 positions match TRBD2. CDR3 in DNA: TGCGCCAGCAGACCTGGGACTAGCCCTTCCTACAATGAGCAGTTCTTC. The encoded protein is CASRPGTSPSYNEQFF.